This is a list of T cell receptor beta chains from one sample in a study of early T cells in non-severe SARS-CoV-2 infection. TCRdb reprocessed the 5' RACE reads via MiXCR and lists one record per CDR3 protein. The sample has roughly 100,000 distinct CDR3 sequences, about 13% seen once. Sample: whole blood. The origin of the receptors is an adult who was a healthcare worker with PCR-confirmed SARS-CoV-2 infection or an uninfected control (not recorded which). CDR3s include the opening cysteine and the closing phenylalanine or tryptophan. Each record gives: J gene, clone size, V gene, D gene, CDR3 DNA, CDR3 protein. D genes are given only for firm matches. Only part of the rows carry a size: once, few, many, or a class if the clone is expanded.

>TRBJ2-7|many|TRBV27|TRBD1
TGTGCCAGCAGTCCATCAACGACAGGGTCCTCTTACGAGCAGTACTTC
CASSPSTTGSSYEQYF
>TRBJ1-2|few|TRBV7-9|NA
TGTGCCAGCAGCTTCGAATCAGGGAACGATGGCTACACCTTC
CASSFESGNDGYTF
>TRBJ2-1|NA|TRBV5-4|TRBD1
TGTGCCAGCAGCGAGGACAGGGGGCTCACCAATGAGCAGTTCTTC
CASSEDRGLTNEQFF
>TRBJ2-1|few|TRBV7-9|NA
TGTGCCAGCAGCACACCCAAGGGTGGATCCTACAATGAGCAGTTCTTC
CASSTPKGGSYNEQFF
>TRBJ1-1|NA|TRBV28|NA
TGTGCCAGCAGTGCCTCAGGGCAGGGAGCTTTCTTT
CASSASGQGAFF
>TRBJ2-7|few|TRBV29-1|TRBD1
TGCAGCGTTGAAGATGATGGACAGGGGGGGACCTACGAGCAGTACTTC
CSVEDDGQGGTYEQYF
>TRBJ2-2|few|TRBV4-1|NA
TGCGCCAGCAGCCAGTACGGACACCCGAACACCGGGGAGCTGTTTTTT
CASSQYGHPNTGELFF
>TRBJ2-3|few|TRBV3-1|TRBD2
TGTGCCAGCAGCAGCGGGGAAAAAGGAGATACGCAGTATTTT
CASSSGEKGDTQYF
>TRBJ1-4|many|TRBV11-2|NA
TGTGCCAGCAGCTTAGGGGGACACTCCCCCGTAGGGGAAAAACTGTTTTTT
CASSLGGHSPVGEKLFF
>TRBJ1-2|few|TRBV19|NA
TGTGCCAGTAAAATTACCGGGACATCTCCGGGAGGCTACACCTTC
CASKITGTSPGGYTF
>TRBJ2-3|many|TRBV5-1|NA
TGCGCCAGCAGCAGGGACACAGATACGCAGTATTTT
CASSRDTDTQYF
>TRBJ2-3|few|TRBV3-1|TRBD1
TGTGCCAGCAGCCTAGGACAGGGCCCTTATACGCAGTATTTT
CASSLGQGPYTQYF
>TRBJ2-3|many|TRBV29-1|NA
TGCAGCGTTGAAGGGTTGCGTGGGGAGTCGAGCACAGATACGCAGTATTTT
CSVEGLRGESSTDTQYF
>TRBJ2-2|many|TRBV11-2|NA
TGTGCCAGCAGCTTAGACTTGGCCGGGGAGCTGTTTTTT
CASSLDLAGELFF
>TRBJ1-2|many|TRBV4-1|NA
TGCGCCAGCAGCCAAGAGGGAGGACAGTTAAACTATGGCTACACCTTC
CASSQEGGQLNYGYTF
>TRBJ2-7|NA|TRBV13|TRBD1
TGTGCCAGCAGCCCTACAGGGGCAGTAAGCGAGCAGTACTTC
CASSPTGAVSEQYF
>TRBJ1-5|NA|TRBV19|NA
TGTGCCACGACCCCCGCGGGACTGGGTGGTCAGCCCCAGCATTTT
CATTPAGLGGQPQHF
>TRBJ1-6|few|TRBV19|TRBD1
TGTGCCAGTATGAATATGGGACAGGGGAATTCACCCCTCCACTTT
CASMNMGQGNSPLHF
>TRBJ1-3|NA|TRBV7-2|NA
TGTGCCAGCAGCTTAGCTGAAGGAAACACCATATATTTT
CASSLAEGNTIYF
>TRBJ1-5|NA|TRBV6-2/TRBV6-3|NA
TGTGCCAGCAGTCCCCTCGGTTTTGGTCAGCCCCAGCATTTT
CASSPLGFGQPQHF
>TRBJ1-2|many|TRBV12-3/TRBV12-4|NA
TGTGCCAGCAGTTTAAGGGGGAACTATGGCTACACCTTC
CASSLRGNYGYTF
>TRBJ2-7|NA|TRBV28|NA
TGTGCCAGCAGGGGGGATCGGTACGAGCAGTACTTC
CASRGDRYEQYF
>TRBJ1-1|NA|TRBV3-1|NA
TGTGCCAGCACGGGAAGAGGACAGATGAACACTGAAGCTTTCTTT
CASTGRGQMNTEAFF
>TRBJ1-1|many|TRBV5-1|TRBD1
TGCGCCAGCCGGGACAGGTCTATGAACACTGAAGCTTTCTTT
CASRDRSMNTEAFF
>TRBJ1-2|few|TRBV28|NA
TGTGCCAGCAGTCCCTCCGGGCGGAAGAACTATGGCTACACCTTC
CASSPSGRKNYGYTF
>TRBJ2-1|NA|TRBV4-1|NA
TGCGCCAGCAGCCCTCGAGGAGAAATCACCTACAATGAGCAGTTCTTC
CASSPRGEITYNEQFF
>TRBJ2-7|NA|TRBV6-1|NA
TGTGCCAGCAGTCCAAACTGGGGGCGCTCCAACGAGCAGTACTTC
CASSPNWGRSNEQYF
>TRBJ1-6|NA|TRBV6-1|NA
TGTGCCAGCAGTGAAGGGGGGGGTTGGGCCTATAATTCACCCCTCCACTTT
CASSEGGGWAYNSPLHF
>TRBJ2-5|many|TRBV7-2|NA
TGTGCCACCTCAGGTACACAGTACCAAGAGACCCAGTACTTC
CATSGTQYQETQYF
>TRBJ2-2|many|TRBV5-4|TRBD2
TGTGCCAGCAGCCCTCTAAGCGGGGGGGCCGGGGACACCGGGGAGCTGTTTTTT
CASSPLSGGAGDTGELFF
>TRBJ1-2|many|TRBV19|NA
TGTGCCAGTAGCTCCAGAGGCTCTGAGGGCTACACCTTC
CASSSRGSEGYTF
>TRBJ2-5|many|TRBV18|TRBD2
TGTGCCAGCTCACCACCGGGAGGGGAGACCCAGTACTTC
CASSPPGGETQYF
>TRBJ1-5|many|TRBV6-2/TRBV6-3|TRBD1
TGTGCCAGCAGTTACCGAGGGACAGAAAGTAAACCCCAGCATTTT
CASSYRGTESKPQHF
>TRBJ1-2|NA|TRBV28|NA
TGTGCCAGCTCTGGGGCGCAGGGGTTAGGGTATGGCTACACCTTC
CASSGAQGLGYGYTF
>TRBJ2-1|NA|TRBV20-1|TRBD1
TGCAGTGTCACGGACAGGGGGCCCAATGAGCAGTTCTTC
CSVTDRGPNEQFF